Each of the 3 T cell receptor beta chains below was sequenced from the same sample in a study of T cells in Graves' hyperthyroidism and ophthalmopathy. Amplification of TCR beta CDR3 regions was performed using RNA transcripts as template. HTBI primers were the set used in a first-round RT-PCR of the TCR CDR3. TCRdb re-called the multiplex PCR reads with MiXCR, one entry per CDR3 protein. The repertoire holds 350,000 to 450,000 distinct CDR3 sequences, with 14% as singletons. Sequenced sample: blood. The receptors stem from a woman aged 60-75 years with Graves' hyperthyroidism.

There are a few counts of this clonotype. The CDR3 region has the DNA TGTGCCAGCAGTTACAGGGCCCCGGGAGGCTACACCTTC. Translated, it gives CASSYRAPGGYTF. The rearrangement uses TRBV2 and TRBJ1-2; TRBD1 might be the D (6 bases). The CDR3 has 13 amino acids. CDR1 and CDR2 from the germline V gene are SNHLY and FYNNEI. Trimming took 5 bases from V and 8 from J, leaving 15 bases between them.

This clonotype was seen more than once but under ten times. The chain employs TRBV28 and TRBJ1-5, with unresolved D. The CDR3 is 13 residues long. The V gene lost 3 bases and the J gene lost 1 base, with 4 bases spanning the gap. CDR1 MDHEN and CDR2 SYDVKM come from the germline V gene. The CDR3 reads CASSFWSNQPQHF. The CDR3 bases are TGTGCCAGCAGTTTTTGGAGCAATCAGCCCCAGCATTTT.

J is TRBJ2-3 and V is TRBV5-1; 8 nucleotides agree with TRBD2. The germline V gene has CDR1 SGHRS and CDR2 YFSETQ. The CDR3 runs to 13 residues. J gave up 5 bases and V 4 bases, and 3 bases lay outside the gene matches. The CDR3 DNA is TGCGCCAGCAGCCCGAGCGGGAGAGATACGCAGTATTTT. Translated, it gives CASSPSGRDTQYF.